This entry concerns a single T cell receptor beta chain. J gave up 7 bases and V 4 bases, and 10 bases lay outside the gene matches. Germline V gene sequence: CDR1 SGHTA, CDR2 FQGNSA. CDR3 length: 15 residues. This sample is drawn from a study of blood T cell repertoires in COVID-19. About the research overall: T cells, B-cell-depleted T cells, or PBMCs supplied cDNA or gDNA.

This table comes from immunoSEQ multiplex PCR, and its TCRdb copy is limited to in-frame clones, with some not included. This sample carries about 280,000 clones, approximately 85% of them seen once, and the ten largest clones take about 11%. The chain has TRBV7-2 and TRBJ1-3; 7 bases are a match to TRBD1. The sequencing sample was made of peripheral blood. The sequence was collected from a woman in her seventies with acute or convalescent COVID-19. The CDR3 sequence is CASSYYGTAGNTIYF. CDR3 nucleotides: TGTGCCAGCAGCTACTACGGGACAGCAGGGAACACCATATATTTT. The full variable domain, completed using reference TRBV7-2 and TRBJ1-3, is GAGVSQSPSNKVTEKGKDVELRCDPISGHTALYWYRQSLGQGLEFLIYFQGNSAPDKSGLPSDRFSAERTGGSVSTLTIQRTQQEDSAVYLCASSYYGTAGNTIYFGEGSWLTVV.